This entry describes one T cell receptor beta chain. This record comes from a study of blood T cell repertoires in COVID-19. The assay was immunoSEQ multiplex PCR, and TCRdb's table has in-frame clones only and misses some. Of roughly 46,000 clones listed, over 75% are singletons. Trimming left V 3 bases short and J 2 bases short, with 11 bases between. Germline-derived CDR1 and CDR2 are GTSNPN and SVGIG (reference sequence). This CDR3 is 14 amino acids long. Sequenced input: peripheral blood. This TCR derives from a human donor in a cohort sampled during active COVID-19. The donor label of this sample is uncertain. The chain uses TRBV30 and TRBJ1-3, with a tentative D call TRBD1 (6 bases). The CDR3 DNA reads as TGTGCCTGGAGCCCTGGACAGACTGGAAACACCATATATTTT. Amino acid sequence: CAWSPGQTGNTIYF.